This T cell receptor beta chain was profiled in a study of blood T cell repertoires in COVID-19. The CDR3 runs 13 residues. Trimming stripped 4 bases from V and 7 bases from J, with 14 bases between. The germline V gene encodes CDR1 SGHRS and CDR2 YFSETQ. Per the original methods: From reference gene primer amplification, estimates of nucleated cell counts were derived. Assay: immunoSEQ multiplex PCR; the TCRdb copy retains only in-frame clones and omits some. That table gives V, J and clone size, and the DNA gave D and trimming. The repertoire consists of over 60,000 clones, with 75% to 90% occurring once and the leading ten covering under 40%. This clone appeared once.

This TCR was recovered from an elderly woman with active or convalescent COVID-19. The material sequenced was peripheral blood. This chain links TRBV5-1 with TRBJ1-2; TRBD1 is a possible D gene (6 bases). The CDR3 sequence: CASSLGQMGGYTF. The CDR3 region has the DNA TGCGCCAGCAGCCTTGGACAGATGGGTGGCTACACCTTC.